These 15 T cell receptor beta chains originate from one sample sequenced in a study of shared clonotypes between healthy human individuals. The table came from immunoSEQ multiplex PCR; TCRdb's copy has only in-frame clones and leaves some out. The table shows 2,500,000 or so clones, with about nine tenths occurring only once. The specimen sequenced was naive CD4+ T cells from PBMCs. Subset specified: CD45RA+ positively selected. The receptor set was obtained from a man aged 18 to 30 in good health. Some clones in this sample may be carry-over from other donors' samples.

The V gene is TRBV30, the J gene TRBJ2-2; maybe TRBD2 (5 bases). Germline values: CDR1 GTSNPN, CDR2 SVGIG (reference sequence). This CDR3 has 15 amino acids. Trimming removed 3 bases from V and 0 bases from J, with 11 bases in between. CDR3 in amino acids: CAWRRLATNTGELFF. The CDR3 region has the DNA TGTGCCTGGAGGCGGCTAGCTACGAACACCGGGGAGCTGTTTTTT.

The chain uses TRBV5-4 and TRBJ1-2; possibly TRBD1 for D (6 bases). The CDR3 runs to 13 residues. Trimming removed 5 bases at V and 4 bases at J, with 12 bases between. Germline V gives CDR1 SGHNT, CDR2 YYREEE (reference sequence). This chain's CDR3 is CASRDGQSYGYTF. The CDR3 DNA reads as TGTGCCAGCAGGGACGGACAGTCCTATGGCTACACCTTC. Based on the CDR3 plus reference TRBV5-4 and TRBJ1-2, the full variable domain is ETGVTQSPTHLIKTRGQQVTLRCSSQSGHNTVSWYQQALGQGPQFIFQYYREEENGRGNFPPRFSGLQFPNYSSELNVNALELDDSALYLCASRDGQSYGYTFGSGTRLTVV.

Of note for this clone: This CDR3 is also generated by other DNA sequences in the sample. The chain links TRBV5-1 to TRBJ1-1; 7 bases match TRBD1. The CDR3 sequence is 15 residues long. CDR1 and CDR2 (germline): SGHRS, YFSETQ. V trimming: 4 bases; J trimming: 0 bases; junction bases outside the gene matches: 6. The CDR3 sequence: CASSLTGTVNTEAFF. DNA for the CDR3: TGCGCCAGCAGCCTCACCGGGACAGTGAACACTGAAGCTTTCTTT.

The chain uses TRBV10-3 and TRBJ2-7; D not resolved. The V end was cut by 4 bases, the J end by 3 bases, with 10 bases between. In germline, CDR1 is ENHRY, CDR2 SYGVKD. The CDR3 has 13 amino acids. The CDR3, as DNA: TGTGCCATCAGTGTCGGAATACGCTACGAGCAGTACTTC. It yields the protein CAISVGIRYEQYF.

The chain carries TRBV30 and TRBJ2-3; D might be TRBD1 or TRBD2, each matching 5 bases. The CDR3 is 14 residues long. V was shortened by 5 bases and J by 6 bases, with 18 bases between the two germline ends. Per germline, CDR1 GTSNPN and CDR2 SVGIG (reference sequence). In nucleotides, the CDR3 is TGTGCCTGGGGGACCTCCTCGGGATCCGATACGCAGTATTTT. It yields the protein CAWGTSSGSDTQYF. The variable domain in full, with the rest retrieved from reference TRBV30 and TRBJ2-3, is SQTIHQWPATLVQPVGSPLSLECTVEGTSNPNLYWYRQAAGRGLQLLFYSVGIGQISSEVPQNLSASRPQDRQFILSSKKLLLSDSGFYLCAWGTSSGSDTQYFGPGTRLTVL.

The chain is built from TRBV2 and TRBJ2-3; D is possibly TRBD1 (5 bases). V shed 6 bases and J shed 8 bases, with 30 bases lying between them. The germline V gene has CDR1 SNHLY and CDR2 FYNNEI. This CDR3 contains 18 residues. The CDR3 here is CASSASFPDSRSIFTQYF. The CDR3 nucleotides read TGTGCCAGCAGCGCCTCATTCCCCGACAGCCGGAGCATTTTTACGCAGTATTTT.

V usage is TRBV13 and J usage is TRBJ1-3, with D maybe TRBD1 (6 bases). The CDR3 extends over 16 amino acids. V shed 4 bases and J shed 0 bases, with 13 bases lying between them. Per germline, CDR1 PRHDT and CDR2 FYEKMQ (reference sequence). CDR3 DNA sequence: TGTGCCAGCAGCTCTTACAGGGCCACCTCTGGAAACACCATATATTTT. Encoded protein: CASSSYRATSGNTIYF.

The chain has TRBV19 and TRBJ2-1; D may be TRBD2 (6 bases). Trimming took 6 bases from V and 9 from J, leaving 21 bases between them. The CDR3 extends over 15 amino acids. Germline lookup yields CDR1 LNHDA and CDR2 SQIVND (reference sequence). The CDR3 loop is CASSQSVGGRGEQFF. The CDR3 DNA reads as TGTGCCAGTAGCCAATCCGTCGGAGGGCGAGGTGAGCAGTTCTTC.

About this clone: Other DNA sequences in the same sample also yield this CDR3. This rearrangement joins TRBV28 to TRBJ2-3; no clear D. The CDR3 has 10 amino acids. Trimming pared 6 bases from V and 4 bases from J, leaving 2 bases between. Germline lookup yields CDR1 MDHEN and CDR2 SYDVKM. The CDR3 nucleotides read TGTGCCAGCAGAGCAGATACGCAGTATTTT. Residues: CASRADTQYF. The whole variable domain, filled in from reference TRBV28 and TRBJ2-3, reads DVKVTQSSRYLVKRTGEKVFLECVQDMDHENMFWYRQDPGLGLRLIYFSYDVKMKEKGDIPEGYSVSREKKERFSLILESASTNQTSMYLCASRADTQYFGPGTRLTVL.

The chain carries TRBV18 and TRBJ2-7; a possible D gene is TRBD2 (5 bases). Trimming cost V 3 bases and J 0 bases, with 12 bases left between them. The CDR3 runs 15 residues. From germline, CDR1 is KGHSH and CDR2 LQKENI. CDR3 DNA: TGTGCCAGCTCACCGGGGTTGGGGAGCTCCTACGAGCAGTACTTC. It yields the protein CASSPGLGSSYEQYF.

The chain carries TRBV21-1 and TRBJ2-1. TRBV21-1 is a listed pseudogene. The CDR3 runs 14 residues. The CDR3 sequence is CASSKTQPANEQFF. Written as DNA, the CDR3 is TGTGCCAGCAGCAAAACCCAGCCCGCCAATGAGCAGTTCTTC.

The DNA of the CDR3 is TGTGCCAGCAGCTCTGGGACACCCGATTCTTACTACGAGCAGTACTTC. It specifies CASSSGTPDSYYEQYF. The rearrangement uses TRBV5-4 and TRBJ2-7, with D possibly TRBD1 on 6 matching bases. Germline CDR1 and CDR2: SGHNT and YYREEE (reference sequence). V was shortened by 3 bases and J by 3 bases, with 19 bases between the two germline ends. The CDR3 runs to 16 residues.

The chain recombines TRBV7-8 with TRBJ1-1, with D possibly TRBD1 on 5 matching bases. In germline, CDR1 is SGHVS, CDR2 FQNEAQ. CDR3 length: 16 amino acids. V shed 7 bases and J shed 5 bases, with 23 bases lying between them. CDR3 DNA: TGTGCCAGCACCGTTAGAGCGCGCGGGGGAGTGACTGAAGCTTTCTTT. Protein sequence: CASTVRARGGVTEAFF.

This clone was seen only once. This chain connects TRBV5-1 to TRBJ1-2; 11 bases line up with TRBD1. V lost 4 bases, J lost 4 bases, and 6 bases stayed unmatched. Germline V gene data show CDR1 as SGHRS and CDR2 as YFSETQ. There are 15 residues in the CDR3. This CDR3 is CASSQGTGGGYGYTF. In DNA form, the CDR3 reads TGCGCCAGCAGCCAAGGGACAGGGGGTGGCTATGGCTACACCTTC.

The CDR3: CASSLDWADTQYF. CDR3 sequence (DNA): TGTGCCAGCAGCCTCGACTGGGCAGATACGCAGTATTTT. The rearrangement joins TRBV5-4 to TRBJ2-3; D is unclear. Germline lookup yields CDR1 SGHNT and CDR2 YYREEE (reference sequence). The CDR3 covers 13 residues. Trimming shortened V by 4 bases and J by 4 bases, and 10 bases separated the two germline ends.